What follows are 11 T cell receptor beta chains derived from one specimen sequenced in a study of blood T cell repertoires in COVID-19. The repertoire was sequenced with immunoSEQ multiplex PCR; TCRdb's copy has only in-frame clones and lacks some. The repertoire holds under 45,000 clones, around 82% seen once, with less than 45% in the top ten. The sequencing input was peripheral blood. The receptor source for this set is a woman of 80 years or more with active or convalescent COVID-19.

This chain uses TRBV28 with TRBJ2-5; TRBD2 is a possible D gene (6 bases). Looked up from germline, CDR1 is MDHEN and CDR2 is SYDVKM. The CDR3 is made up of 15 amino acids. The V end lost 7 bases, the J end lost 5 bases, and 20 bases lay between the germline ends. As DNA, the CDR3 is TGTGCCAGCAAGCCCCTCGACCTCGGGAGTGAGACCCAGTACTTC. Amino acid sequence: CASKPLDLGSETQYF. The complete variable domain, with remaining parts taken from reference TRBV28 and TRBJ2-5, reads DVKVTQSSRYLVKRTGEKVFLECVQDMDHENMFWYRQDPGLGLRLIYFSYDVKMKEKGDIPEGYSVSREKKERFSLILESASTNQTSMYLCASKPLDLGSETQYFGPGTRLLVL.

This chain joins TRBV14 and TRBJ1-2; no clear D gene. V was shortened by 1 base and J by 8 bases, with 11 bases between the two germline ends. Germline V CDR1 and CDR2: SGHDN, FVKESK. CDR3 length: 13 amino acids. The CDR3 is CASSQVVGGGYTF. CDR3 coding DNA: TGTGCCAGCAGCCAAGTGGTGGGAGGAGGCTACACCTTC. Full variable domain (remainder filled in from reference TRBV14 and TRBJ1-2): EAGVTQFPSHSVIEKGQTVTLRCDPISGHDNLYWYRRVMGKEIKFLLHFVKESKQDESGMPNNRFLAERTGGTYSTLKVQPAELEDSGVYFCASSQVVGGGYTFGSGTRLTVV.

The gene calls are TRBV21-1 and TRBJ2-7; the table's D call, TRBD2, has no DNA check behind it. TRBV21-1 is reported as a pseudogene. CDR3 length equals 13 residues. The CDR3 sequence: CASSDWSSYEQYF. CDR3 nucleotide sequence: TGTGCCAGCAGCGACTGGAGCTCCTACGAGCAGTACTTC.

This clone came up a few times. Being one base from a much bigger clone, this may be a read error. The sample carries other DNA sequences with the same CDR3. This sequence joins TRBV3-1 (or the pseudogene TRBV3-2) and TRBJ2-7, with D hard to call. V was pared by 1 base and J by 1 base, with 2 bases between. Germline CDR1 LGHDT, CDR2 YNNKEL (reference sequence). The CDR3 consists of 12 residues. The CDR3 loop reads CASSQASYEQYF. CDR3 DNA sequence: TGTGCCAGCAGCCAAGCTTCCTACGAGCAGTACTTC.

The V and J genes are TRBV28 and TRBJ1-2; the D gene is possibly TRBD1 (5 bases). The CDR3 runs 14 residues. The germline V gene encodes CDR1 MDHEN and CDR2 SYDVKM. The V gene lost 5 bases and the J gene lost 8 bases, with 18 bases spanning the gap. DNA of the CDR3: TGTGCCAGCAGTCGGGGGTCCCAGGGCAAAGGCTACACCTTC. Its protein is CASSRGSQGKGYTF.

The rearrangement joins TRBV27 to TRBJ2-1; 8 bases agree with TRBD2. Germline V gives CDR1 MNHEY, CDR2 SMNVEV (reference sequence). Trimming cost V 2 bases and J 15 bases; bases outside gene matches: 9. The CDR3 contains 13 residues. The CDR3 spells CASSLQAGVFRFF. The CDR3 nucleotides are TGTGCCAGCAGTTTACAAGCGGGAGTTTTTCGGTTCTTC.

This rearrangement joins TRBV7-3 to TRBJ2-3, with TRBD2 identical over 9 bases. The V gene end was trimmed by 0 bases and the J gene end by 0 bases; junction bases not matched to a gene: 10. The CDR3 spans 19 residues. Germline V CDR1 and CDR2: SGHTA, FQGTGA. CDR3: CASSLTSLAGTYSTDTQYF. CDR3 bases: TGTGCCAGCAGCTTAACGTCCCTAGCGGGAACTTATAGCACAGATACGCAGTATTTT.

The chain links TRBV7-8 to TRBJ1-6; 8 nucleotides match TRBD1. The CDR3 runs 17 residues. V lost 7 bases to trimming and J lost 3 bases; unmatched junction nucleotides: 11. The germline V gene has CDR1 SGHVS and CDR2 FQNEAQ. CDR3: CASNRGGSRDYNSPLHF. In nucleotides, the CDR3 is TGTGCCAGCAACAGGGGGGGATCCAGGGACTATAATTCACCCCTCCACTTT.

J is TRBJ1-6 and V is TRBV27; D possibly corresponds to TRBD1 (6 bases). In germline, CDR1 is MNHEY, CDR2 SMNVEV (reference sequence). The length of the CDR3 is 17 residues. The V and J ends lost 5 bases and 2 bases respectively, with 16 bases between them. The CDR3 loop reads CASSPIQGLAYNSPLHF. CDR3 nucleotide sequence: TGTGCCAGCAGTCCTATACAGGGTTTGGCCTATAATTCACCCCTCCACTTT.

The DNA for the CDR3 is TGTGCCAGCAGCCACAGCAACAGGGGGCATGAGCAGTTCTTC. Encoded protein: CASSHSNRGHEQFF. This chain connects TRBV3-1 (or the pseudogene TRBV3-2) to TRBJ2-1, with TRBD1 matching over 9 bases. The length of the CDR3 is 14 residues. Germline V CDR1 and CDR2: LGHDT, YNNKEL (reference sequence). After removal of 3 bases from V and 8 bases from J, the junction contained 5 bases not matched to a gene.

The rearrangement uses TRBV6-5 and TRBJ2-3; D unclear. The CDR3 spans 12 residues. Trimming took 10 bases from V and 6 from J, leaving 14 bases between them. Germline V gene sequence: CDR1 MNHEY, CDR2 SVGAGI. CDR3 protein: CATSLEMDTQYF. CDR3 in DNA: TGTGCCACTTCCCTTGAGATGGATACGCAGTATTTT.